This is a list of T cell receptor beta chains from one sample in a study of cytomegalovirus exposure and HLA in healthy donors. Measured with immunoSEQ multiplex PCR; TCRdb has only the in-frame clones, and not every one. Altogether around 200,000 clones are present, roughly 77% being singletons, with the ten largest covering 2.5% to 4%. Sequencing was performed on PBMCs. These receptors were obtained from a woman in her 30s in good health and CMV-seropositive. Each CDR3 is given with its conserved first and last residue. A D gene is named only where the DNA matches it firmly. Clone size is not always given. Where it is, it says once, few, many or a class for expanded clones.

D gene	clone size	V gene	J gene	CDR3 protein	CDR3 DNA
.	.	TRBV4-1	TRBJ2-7	CASSQGVSGVYEQYF	TGCGCCAGCAGCCAAGGTGTTTCTGGAGTATACGAGCAGTACTTC
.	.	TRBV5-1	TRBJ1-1	CASSPEGDAAFF	TGCGCCAGCAGCCCAGAGGGGGACGCAGCTTTCTTT
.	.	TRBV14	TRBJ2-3	CASSQVRDTQYF	TGTGCCAGCAGCCAAGTGCGAGATACGCAGTATTTT
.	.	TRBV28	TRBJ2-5	CASSLTGSVQYF	TGTGCCAGCAGTTTAACAGGGAGTGTCCAGTACTTC
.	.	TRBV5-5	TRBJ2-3	CASSLFLSGVASTDTQYF	TGTGCCAGCAGCTTGTTCCTTAGCGGAGTCGCTAGCACAGATACGCAGTATTTT
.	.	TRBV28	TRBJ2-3	CASSPSPTTQYF	TGTGCCAGCAGCCCAAGCCCTACTACGCAGTATTTT
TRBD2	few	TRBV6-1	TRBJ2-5	CASSEYQLAGGRETQYF	TGTGCCAGCAGTGAATATCAACTAGCGGGAGGGCGAGAGACCCAGTACTTC
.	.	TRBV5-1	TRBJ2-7	CASSLGQGLIYEQYF	TGCGCCAGCAGCTTGGGCCAGGGTTTGATCTACGAGCAGTACTTC
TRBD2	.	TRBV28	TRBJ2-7	CASSLELRTSDYEQYF	TGTGCCAGCAGTTTAGAACTAAGGACTAGCGACTACGAGCAGTACTTC
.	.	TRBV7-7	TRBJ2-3	CASSSGGSTDTQYF	TGTGCCAGCAGCTCGGGCGGGAGCACAGATACGCAGTATTTT
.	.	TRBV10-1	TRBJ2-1	CASSEGGQQFF	TGCGCCAGCAGCGAGGGAGGACAGCAGTTCTTC
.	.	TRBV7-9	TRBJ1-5	CASTTNQPQHF	TGTGCCAGCACTACCAATCAGCCCCAGCATTTT
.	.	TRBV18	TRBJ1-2	CASSPPGKIYGYTF	TGTGCCAGCTCACCTCCAGGGAAAATCTATGGCTACACCTTC
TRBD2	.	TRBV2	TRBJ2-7	CASSGLGGRAHF	TGTGCCAGCAGTGGTCTGGGCGGGAGGGCCCACTTC
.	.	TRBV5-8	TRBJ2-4	CASSTGGTPAKNIQYF	TGTGCCAGCAGTACAGGCGGGACCCCAGCCAAAAACATTCAGTACTTC
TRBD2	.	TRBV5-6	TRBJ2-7	CASSTHSGGNRYEQYF	TGTGCCAGCAGCACCCACTCCGGGGGGAACAGGTACGAGCAGTACTTC
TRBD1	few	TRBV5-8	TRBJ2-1	CASSSRGRVDNEQFF	TGTGCCAGCAGTTCCAGGGGGCGAGTGGACAATGAGCAGTTCTTC
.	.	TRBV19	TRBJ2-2	CASSFRKITGELFF	TGTGCCAGTAGTTTCAGGAAGATCACCGGGGAGCTGTTTTTT
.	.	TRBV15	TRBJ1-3	CATSRPETGHGNTIYF	TGTGCCACCAGCAGACCCGAAACAGGGCATGGAAACACCATATATTTT
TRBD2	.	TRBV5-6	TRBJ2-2	CASSVLARGTGELFF	TGTGCCAGCAGCGTACTAGCGAGGGGCACCGGGGAGCTGTTTTTT
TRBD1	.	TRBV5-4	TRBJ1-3	CASSLPGQGNTIYF	TGTGCCAGCAGCTTACCGGGACAGGGAAACACCATATATTTT
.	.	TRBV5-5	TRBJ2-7	CASSFGQGGPYEQYF	TGTGCCAGCAGCTTCGGGCAGGGGGGTCCCTACGAGCAGTACTTC
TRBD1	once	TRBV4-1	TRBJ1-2	CASSQVGTGNYGYTF	TGCGCCAGCAGCCAAGTGGGGACAGGGAACTATGGCTACACCTTC
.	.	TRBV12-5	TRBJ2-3	CASGLVNTGTTDTQYF	TGTGCTAGTGGTTTGGTAAATACGGGTACCACAGATACGCAGTATTTT
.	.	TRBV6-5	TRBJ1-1	CASSYFGPGTEAFF	.
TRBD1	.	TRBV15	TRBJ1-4	CATSRDTGGIEKLFF	TGTGCCACCAGCAGAGATACAGGGGGGATTGAAAAACTGTTTTTT
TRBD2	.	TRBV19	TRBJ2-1	CASSIPAGATNEQFF	TGTGCCAGTAGTATCCCAGCGGGAGCAACGAATGAGCAGTTCTTC
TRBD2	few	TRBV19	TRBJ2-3	CASAEWGGPGDTQYF	TGTGCCAGTGCCGAATGGGGAGGGCCCGGAGATACGCAGTATTTT
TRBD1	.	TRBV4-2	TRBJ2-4	CASSLLWDSANIQYF	TGTGCTAGCAGCCTCCTATGGGACAGCGCAAACATTCAGTACTTC
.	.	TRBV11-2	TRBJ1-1	CASSLNSGGTEAFF	TGTGCCAGCAGCTTAAATTCGGGGGGAACTGAAGCTTTCTTT
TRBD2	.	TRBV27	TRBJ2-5	CASSQKGSGSPGETQYF	TGTGCCAGCAGTCAGAAAGGTAGCGGGAGCCCCGGAGAGACCCAGTACTTC
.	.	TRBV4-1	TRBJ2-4	CASSQGQGGKNIQYF	TGCGCCAGCAGCCAAGGGCAGGGCGGCAAAAACATTCAGTACTTC
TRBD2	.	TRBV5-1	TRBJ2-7	CASSLASGTTGYEQYF	TGCGCCAGCAGCTTGGCCAGCGGGACTACAGGTTACGAGCAGTACTTC
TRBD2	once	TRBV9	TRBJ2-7	CASSVGSGSYEQYF	TGTGCCAGCAGCGTAGGTAGCGGGAGTTACGAGCAGTACTTC
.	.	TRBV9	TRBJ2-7	CASSVDVSFFVHEQYF	TGTGCCAGCAGCGTAGATGTTAGCTTTTTCGTCCACGAGCAGTACTTC
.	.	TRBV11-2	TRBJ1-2	CASSLDMGGYTF	TGTGCCAGCAGCTTAGATATGGGCGGCTACACCTTC
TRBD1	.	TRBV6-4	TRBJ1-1	CASSDGTGGRTEAFF	TGTGCCAGCAGTGACGGGACAGGGGGTAGGACTGAAGCTTTCTTT
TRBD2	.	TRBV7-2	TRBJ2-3	CASSLMGGRGTDTQYF	TGTGCCAGCAGCTTAATGGGGGGGAGGGGAACAGATACGCAGTATTTT
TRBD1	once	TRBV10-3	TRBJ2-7	CAIRTGGSHEQYF	TGTGCCATCCGGACAGGGGGATCCCACGAGCAGTACTTC
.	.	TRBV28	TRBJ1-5	CASSVTVQPQHF	TGTGCCAGCAGTGTGACAGTGCAGCCCCAGCATTTT
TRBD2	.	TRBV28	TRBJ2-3	CASSLPRLAGGTDTQYF	TGTGCCAGCAGTTTACCACGACTAGCGGGCGGTACAGATACGCAGTATTTT
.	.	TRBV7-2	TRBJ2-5	CASSLVRAGGETQYF	TGTGCCAGCAGCTTAGTTAGGGCCGGGGGAGAGACCCAGTACTTC
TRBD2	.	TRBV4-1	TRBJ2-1	CASSQVGREIGNEQFF	TGCGCCAGCAGCCAAGTCGGGCGGGAGATAGGCAATGAGCAGTTCTTC
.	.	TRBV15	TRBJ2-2	CATSRDYAGANTGELFF	TGTGCCACCAGCAGAGATTACGCCGGAGCGAACACCGGGGAGCTGTTTTTT